This T cell receptor beta chain stems from a study of OX40 agonist ivuxolimab in advanced cancers. At the level of the study: Patients got intravenous ivuxolimab at 0.01 to 10 mg/kg every 2 weeks. There were three patients with partial responses, one having hepatocellular carcinoma and two cutaneous melanoma. Regarding the study as a whole: Expanded clones tended on average to be more numerous among CD8+ T cells than CD4+.

Samples of blood were obtained at baseline, on cycle 4 day 1, and on cycle 7 day 1. Measured with immunoSEQ multiplex PCR; TCRdb has only the in-frame clones, and not every one. This sample has roughly 20,000 clones; about 83% occur once, and the top ten carry around 20%. V dropped 2 bases and J dropped 7 bases, with 16 bases sitting between them. CDR1 is MNHEY, CDR2 SVGAGI, per germline. The CDR3 runs to 15 residues. In the case of this clone: Its antigen is unknown.

The chain has TRBV6-5 and TRBJ2-3, with TRBD2 as a possible D gene (5 bases). Here the sequenced sample was CD4+ or CD8+ T cells sorted from blood, taken in a trial of the OX40 agonist ivuxolimab. The clonotype comes from an adult with an advanced solid tumor such as melanoma, head and neck, liver or kidney cancer. Here the CDR3 reads CASSYGLAQANTQYF. DNA of the CDR3: TGTGCCAGCAGTTACGGCCTAGCCCAGGCGAATACGCAGTATTTT.